This T cell receptor (beta chain) was sequenced during a study of CD8 T cells in ankylosing spondylitis. This clonotype has ten or more counts. V dropped 6 bases and J dropped 2 bases, with 8 bases sitting between them. The germline V gene encodes CDR1 KGHSH and CDR2 LQKENI. The CDR3 length is 12 residues. Using its own MiXCR run on the 5' RACE reads, TCRdb lists one record per CDR3 protein. The repertoire holds some 130,000 distinct CDR3 sequences, with about an eighth as singletons. Sequencing input: blood, either unsorted or a sorted T cell fraction (not recorded which). The sequence was collected from a female donor with ankylosing spondylitis or in good health (not recorded which). The J gene is TRBJ2-7, the V gene TRBV18, with D uncertain. CDR3 region: CASSPGAYEQYF. The DNA of the CDR3 is TGTGCCAGCTCTCCAGGCGCCTACGAGCAGTACTTC.